This TCR beta chain was sequenced during a study of identical twins. TCRdb ran MiXCR on the 5' RACE reads and lists one entry per CDR3 protein. This table has 1.5 million to 2 million distinct CDR3 sequences, around a third appearing once. This CDR3 region has 15 residues. Germline V CDR1 and CDR2: SGHRS, YFSETQ. V shed 4 bases and J shed 1 base, with 14 bases lying between them. All donors comprised healthy Caucasians. General observations from the study: High-abundance cord blood beta clonotypes had fewer insertions; memory repertoires showed none. The degree of excess twin sharing was weaker in beta out-of-frame sequences. Out-of-frame alpha sequences common to twins were enriched for low generation probability.

This clonotype was observed a handful of times. The antigen is not known. The V call is TRBV5-1, the J call TRBJ2-5; the D gene is possibly TRBD1 (6 bases). The clonotype comes from a newborn girl in good health. The sequenced sample was cord blood. In DNA form, the CDR3 reads TGCGCCAGCAGCCCCCCGGTGGGGGCCCAAGAGACCCAGTACTTC. It encodes CASSPPVGAQETQYF.